Described below is a single TCR beta chain sequence and its context. This sample was included in a study of blood T cell repertoires in COVID-19. Whole-study context: Researchers got acute and convalescent COVID-19 samples from the United States, Italy and Spain. The cDNA or gDNA used as material had been derived from T cells, B-cell-depleted T cells, or PBMCs.

Authors' processing steps: It was from reference gene primer amplification that nucleated cell counts were estimated. Repertoires were generated with immunoSEQ multiplex PCR, while TCRdb's copy carries only in-frame clones and drops some. Clone size and V and J calls were adopted from that table, with D and trimming inferred from the DNA. The data contain about 240,000 clones, around 83% of them singletons. The CDR3 has 14 residues. Trimming took off 1 base at V and 1 base at J, with 7 bases between the two ends. From germline, CDR1 is MGHRA and CDR2 YSYEKL. The TCR comes from a woman at least 80 years old with acute or convalescent COVID-19. Sequenced material: peripheral blood. The V and J genes are TRBV4-1 and TRBJ1-1; D remains ambiguous. CDR3 sequence reads: CASSQGRGNTEAFF. CDR3 DNA sequence: TGCGCCAGCAGCCAAGGGCGGGGGAACACTGAAGCTTTCTTT.